Below, one TCR beta chain is given with its context. The CDR3 is 15 residues long. Germline CDR1 and CDR2: SGHTA and FQGTGA. V lost 3 bases and J lost 10; bases outside the gene matches: 7. The data stem from a study of control samples from healthy donors and cancer patients. The table came from immunoSEQ multiplex PCR; TCRdb's copy has only in-frame clones and leaves some out. This sample yields around 120,000 clones, of which about 94% are seen a single time; less than 4.5% belongs to the top ten. V and J are TRBV7-3 and TRBJ2-1, with 12 bases matching TRBD2. The origin of this receptor is a young man in good health. Material for sequencing was blood. The CDR3 sequence: CASSFRLAGAEEQFF. The CDR3 DNA sequence: TGTGCCAGCAGCTTTCGACTAGCGGGAGCAGAGGAGCAGTTCTTC.